This is a list of T cell receptor beta chains from one sample in a study of blood T cell repertoires in COVID-19. Produced via immunoSEQ multiplex PCR; TCRdb's table is partial and in-frame only. The sample consists of about 130,000 clones, over 75% of them appearing once. The specimen was peripheral blood. These receptors originate from a man older than 75 with active or convalescent COVID-19. The conserved cysteine and the conserved F or W are not part of the CDR3 here. Fields, in order: J gene, V gene, CDR3 length, CDR3 protein.

J gene: TRBJ2-3; V gene: TRBV18; CDR3 length: 12; CDR3 protein: ASSLGASTDTQY
J gene: TRBJ2-7; V gene: TRBV18; CDR3 length: 13; CDR3 protein: ASSPGLAAGWEQY
J gene: TRBJ1-4; V gene: TRBV24-1; CDR3 length: 13; CDR3 protein: ATSEGGQGTEKLF
J gene: TRBJ2-3; V gene: TRBV9; CDR3 length: 14; CDR3 protein: ASSASLAGGAHTQY
J gene: TRBJ1-4; V gene: TRBV2; CDR3 length: 11; CDR3 protein: ASSPSGQGKLF
J gene: TRBJ1-4; V gene: TRBV5-1; CDR3 length: 12; CDR3 protein: ASSLQGTNEKLF
J gene: TRBJ1-1; V gene: TRBV7-8; CDR3 length: 12; CDR3 protein: ASSLASVNTEAF
J gene: TRBJ2-1; V gene: TRBV30; CDR3 length: 10; CDR3 protein: AWSVRAVEQF
J gene: TRBJ2-1; V gene: TRBV5-1; CDR3 length: 14; CDR3 protein: ASSFNTPRTGNEQF
J gene: TRBJ2-3; V gene: TRBV9; CDR3 length: 14; CDR3 protein: ASSKGTGTRTDTQY
J gene: TRBJ2-3; V gene: TRBV7-2; CDR3 length: 13; CDR3 protein: ATPAALAGLDTQY
J gene: TRBJ2-7; V gene: TRBV6-5; CDR3 length: 13; CDR3 protein: ASRKNGRISYEQY
J gene: TRBJ2-3; V gene: TRBV9; CDR3 length: 14; CDR3 protein: ASSEIGGRLTDTQY
J gene: TRBJ2-7; V gene: TRBV27; CDR3 length: 11; CDR3 protein: ASSFDRLGEQY
J gene: TRBJ1-1; V gene: TRBV6-2/TRBV6-3; CDR3 length: 12; CDR3 protein: ASSYRAGRTEAF
J gene: TRBJ2-7; V gene: TRBV7-2; CDR3 length: 14; CDR3 protein: ASSSTSGIVSYEQY
J gene: TRBJ1-2; V gene: TRBV5-8; CDR3 length: 13; CDR3 protein: ASSLAPDGGLGYT
J gene: TRBJ1-2; V gene: TRBV6-2/TRBV6-3; CDR3 length: 12; CDR3 protein: ASSRGTIGRGYT
J gene: TRBJ2-2; V gene: TRBV24-1; CDR3 length: 14; CDR3 protein: ATSDQTGGVTGELF
J gene: TRBJ2-7; V gene: TRBV5-8; CDR3 length: 13; CDR3 protein: ASSHRDRHYYEQY
J gene: TRBJ1-4; V gene: TRBV27; CDR3 length: 12; CDR3 protein: ASKRSGGNEKLF
J gene: TRBJ1-1; V gene: TRBV4-1; CDR3 length: 14; CDR3 protein: ASSQPQGPMNTEAF
J gene: TRBJ2-1; V gene: TRBV2; CDR3 length: 14; CDR3 protein: ASRPTGLTTLSEQF
J gene: TRBJ1-1; V gene: TRBV9; CDR3 length: 14; CDR3 protein: ASSATGTKLNTEAF
J gene: TRBJ2-6; V gene: TRBV12-5; CDR3 length: 12; CDR3 protein: ASGVSTGANVLT
J gene: TRBJ1-1; V gene: TRBV6-1; CDR3 length: 12; CDR3 protein: ASSTGWVNTEAF
J gene: TRBJ2-5; V gene: TRBV5-1; CDR3 length: 14; CDR3 protein: ASSIGLAGLQETQY
J gene: TRBJ2-3; V gene: TRBV29-1; CDR3 length: 11; CDR3 protein: SVEPPYGGAQY
J gene: TRBJ2-7; V gene: TRBV5-6; CDR3 length: 14; CDR3 protein: ASSPSPGSVTYEQY
J gene: TRBJ2-7; V gene: TRBV29-1; CDR3 length: 11; CDR3 protein: SVRPQGGGEQY
J gene: TRBJ2-4; V gene: TRBV4-3; CDR3 length: 12; CDR3 protein: ASSQVGTQNIQY
J gene: TRBJ2-4; V gene: TRBV5-6; CDR3 length: 12; CDR3 protein: ASSPGTSGRIQY
J gene: TRBJ2-1; V gene: TRBV11-2; CDR3 length: 13; CDR3 protein: ASSSSGTRGSEQF
J gene: TRBJ2-2; V gene: TRBV5-1; CDR3 length: 12; CDR3 protein: ASKTERSTGELF
J gene: TRBJ2-1; V gene: TRBV5-1; CDR3 length: 15; CDR3 protein: ASSPTRREGLYNEQF
J gene: TRBJ2-2; V gene: TRBV6-7; CDR3 length: 14; CDR3 protein: ASSYTPGAKTGELF
J gene: TRBJ1-1; V gene: TRBV5-6; CDR3 length: 13; CDR3 protein: ASTPTTGVGTEAF
J gene: TRBJ2-2; V gene: TRBV7-9; CDR3 length: 14; CDR3 protein: ASSPMGTHSTGELF
J gene: TRBJ1-6; V gene: TRBV9; CDR3 length: 11; CDR3 protein: ASSIRQASPLH
J gene: TRBJ2-1; V gene: TRBV19; CDR3 length: 13; CDR3 protein: ASRSRGNYYNEQF
J gene: TRBJ2-1; V gene: TRBV28; CDR3 length: 13; CDR3 protein: ASSGHRGFYNEQF
J gene: TRBJ1-2; V gene: TRBV5-4; CDR3 length: 13; CDR3 protein: ASSLYVAGNYGYT
J gene: TRBJ1-2; V gene: TRBV6-2/TRBV6-3; CDR3 length: 12; CDR3 protein: ASSYSDTAGGYT
J gene: TRBJ1-2; V gene: TRBV4-1; CDR3 length: 14; CDR3 protein: ASSQDEQGGYYGYT
J gene: TRBJ1-1; V gene: TRBV6-5; CDR3 length: 12; CDR3 protein: ASSSGASNTEAF
J gene: TRBJ2-7; V gene: TRBV19; CDR3 length: 11; CDR3 protein: ASRLGGDYEQY
J gene: TRBJ1-2; V gene: TRBV5-1; CDR3 length: 10; CDR3 protein: ASSPGLNGYT
J gene: TRBJ2-6; V gene: TRBV5-1; CDR3 length: 14; CDR3 protein: ASSIQTGTGANVLT
J gene: TRBJ2-7; V gene: TRBV12-3/TRBV12-4; CDR3 length: 10; CDR3 protein: ASSQTEYEQY
J gene: TRBJ2-3; V gene: TRBV27; CDR3 length: 17; CDR3 protein: ASSFRLAGGPDGTDTQY
J gene: TRBJ2-7; V gene: TRBV6-2/TRBV6-3; CDR3 length: 16; CDR3 protein: ASSYEETSGSRGDEQY
J gene: TRBJ2-6; V gene: TRBV6-5; CDR3 length: 13; CDR3 protein: ASRPGNSGANVLT
J gene: TRBJ1-1; V gene: TRBV6-4; CDR3 length: 13; CDR3 protein: ASSVTPDRDTEAF